The T cell receptor (beta chain) under discussion was sequenced for a study of CD8 T cells in Susac syndrome. CDR3 length: 16 amino acids. CDR1 KGHSH and CDR2 LQKENI come from the germline V gene. J gave up 4 bases and V 9 bases, and 13 bases lay outside the gene matches. The RNA, roughly 0.45 to 1 ug, was put through reverse transcription using random hexamers. TCRdb used MiXCR to reprocess the immunoSEQ multiplex PCR reads, holding one entry per CDR3 protein. The sample has 110,000 or so distinct CDR3 sequences, about 90% seen once. The TCR originated in a human donor in good health. Sequenced input: CD4+ T cells from PBMCs. The chain uses TRBV18 and TRBJ2-7; 12 bases match TRBD2. The CDR3 DNA reads TGTGCCAGATCATCGAAGACTAGCGGGGGTGTGTACGAGCAGTACTTC. Encoded protein: CARSSKTSGGVYEQYF.